These T cell receptor beta chains were read from a single sample in a study of shared clonotypes between healthy human individuals. Generated by immunoSEQ multiplex PCR, the TCRdb table keeps only in-frame clones and is missing some. Among 950,000 to 1,300,000 clones listed, roughly 80% were seen once. The sequencing input was memory CD4+ T cells sorted from blood. The receptors here all came from a man aged 18 to 29 in good health. Both conserved end residues are part of each CDR3. Fields, in order: CDR3 protein, CDR3 DNA, J gene, D gene, V gene, clone size. D genes are given only for firm matches. Where a row states a size, it is once, few, many or the class of an expanded clone; other rows omit it.

CDR3: CAISPTSGRGLNEQFF; DNA: TGTGCCATCAGCCCGACTAGCGGGAGGGGTCTAAATGAGCAGTTCTTC; J: TRBJ2-1; D: TRBD2; V: TRBV10-3; size: -
CDR3: CASLSSGANVLTF; DNA: TGTGCCAGTCTCTCCTCTGGGGCCAACGTCCTGACTTTC; J: TRBJ2-6; D: -; V: TRBV6-1; size: -
CDR3: CAIRGPSARTQHF; DNA: TGTGCCATCAGGGGACCGTCCGCGCGGACCCAGCATTTT; J: TRBJ1-5; D: -; V: TRBV10-3; size: -
CDR3: CASSLYLPPGQGNPNTEAFF; DNA: TGTGCCAGCAGCTTATACCTACCGCCGGGACAGGGAAATCCGAACACTGAAGCTTTCTTT; J: TRBJ1-1; D: TRBD1; V: TRBV5-4; size: -
CDR3: CASSYGSSGGNEQYF; DNA: TGTGCCAGCAGTTACGGGTCTAGCGGGGGGAACGAGCAGTACTTC; J: TRBJ2-7; D: TRBD2; V: TRBV6-5; size: -
CDR3: CASSLDRSIYEQYF; DNA: TGCGCCAGCAGCTTGGACAGGAGTATATACGAGCAGTACTTC; J: TRBJ2-7; D: -; V: TRBV5-1; size: -
CDR3: CASGDKGPYEQYF; DNA: TGTGCCAGTGGAGACAAAGGACCATACGAGCAGTACTTC; J: TRBJ2-7; D: -; V: TRBV19; size: -
CDR3: CASGGTPPADTQYF; DNA: TGCGCCAGCGGAGGGACTCCCCCGGCAGATACGCAGTATTTT; J: TRBJ2-3; D: -; V: TRBV5-1; size: -
CDR3: CASSPKAVLRYEQYF; DNA: TGTGCCAGCAGCCCCAAAGCGGTCCTAAGGTACGAGCAGTACTTC; J: TRBJ2-7; D: -; V: TRBV7-2; size: -
CDR3: CASSEDVLGGYTF; DNA: TGTGCCAGCAGTGAGGATGTCCTGGGTGGCTACACCTTC; J: TRBJ1-2; D: -; V: TRBV2; size: once
CDR3: CASSVEGQGGDTQYF; DNA: TGTGCCAGCAGCGTTGAAGGACAGGGAGGAGATACGCAGTATTTT; J: TRBJ2-3; D: TRBD1; V: TRBV9; size: -
CDR3: CASSLDGVTSFF; DNA: TGTGCCAGCAGCTTAGATGGGGTAACGTCTTTCTTT; J: TRBJ1-1; D: -; V: TRBV7-6; size: few
CDR3: CASSSGTAYEQYF; DNA: TGCGCCAGCAGCTCAGGGACAGCCTACGAGCAGTACTTC; J: TRBJ2-7; D: TRBD1; V: TRBV5-1; size: few
CDR3: CSVGGDGLSGYTF; DNA: TGCAGCGTTGGCGGAGACGGTCTCTCTGGCTACACCTTC; J: TRBJ1-2; D: -; V: TRBV29-1; size: -
CDR3: CAISEPGTYEQYF; DNA: TGTGCCATCAGTGAGCCTGGGACGTACGAGCAGTACTTC; J: TRBJ2-7; D: -; V: TRBV10-3; size: -
CDR3: CASSLVGGSYEQYF; DNA: TGTGCCAGCAGCTTAGTCGGGGGGTCCTACGAGCAGTACTTC; J: TRBJ2-7; D: TRBD2; V: TRBV11-2; size: -
CDR3: CASSGAPGNTEAFF; DNA: TGCGCCAGCAGCGGTGCTCCGGGGAACACTGAAGCTTTCTTT; J: TRBJ1-1; D: -; V: TRBV5-1; size: -
CDR3: CASSIVSGANQPQHF; DNA: TGTGCCAGTAGTATAGTAAGCGGGGCGAATCAGCCCCAGCATTTT; J: TRBJ1-5; D: -; V: TRBV19; size: -
CDR3: CASTLIAKNIQYF; DNA: TGTGCCAGCACCTTGATAGCCAAAAACATTCAGTACTTC; J: TRBJ2-4; D: -; V: TRBV2; size: -
CDR3: CAWSLQGSPLHF; DNA: TGTGCCTGGAGCCTACAAGGGTCACCCCTCCACTTT; J: TRBJ1-6; D: -; V: TRBV30; size: -
CDR3: CASSESAGAGQPQHF; DNA: TGTGCCAGCAGTGAGTCAGCAGGGGCTGGGCAGCCCCAGCATTTT; J: TRBJ1-5; D: -; V: TRBV2; size: few
CDR3: CASSRMDANYGYTF; DNA: TGTGCCAGCTCTCGGATGGATGCTAACTATGGCTACACCTTC; J: TRBJ1-2; D: -; V: TRBV6-1; size: -